Listed below are T cell receptor beta chains from one sample, sequenced in a study of shared clonotypes between healthy human individuals. Using immunoSEQ multiplex PCR, the repertoire was profiled, and TCRdb retains in-frame clones only, with some absent. The top ten clones hold 0.25% to 0.35% of a sample with 600,000 or so clones, 95% to 98% of them seen once. The sample comprised naive CD8+ T cells sorted from blood. Receptors were obtained from a man younger than 45 in good health. The CDR3 runs from the conserved cysteine through the conserved F or W. Fields, in order: V gene, clone size, J gene, D gene, CDR3 protein, CDR3 DNA. D genes are given only for firm matches. Rows may omit the clone size; those that give it use once, few, many or a size class.

V gene: TRBV25-1
clone size: NA
J gene: TRBJ2-3
D gene: NA
CDR3 protein: CASSGRDTQYF
CDR3 DNA: TGTGCCAGCAGTGGGAGAGATACGCAGTATTTT

V gene: TRBV6-1
clone size: NA
J gene: TRBJ2-7
D gene: TRBD1
CDR3 protein: CASSEGLRGLYEQYF
CDR3 DNA: TGTGCCAGCAGTGAAGGTTTGAGGGGGCTCTACGAGCAGTACTTC

V gene: TRBV4-1
clone size: NA
J gene: TRBJ1-5
D gene: NA
CDR3 protein: CASSAIGGHYQPQHF
CDR3 DNA: TGCGCCAGCTCAGCCATTGGCGGGCATTATCAGCCCCAGCATTTT

V gene: TRBV11-2
clone size: NA
J gene: TRBJ2-1
D gene: TRBD2
CDR3 protein: CASSLAPGLAGPLGNEQFF
CDR3 DNA: TGTGCCAGCAGCTTAGCGCCGGGACTAGCGGGACCTTTAGGCAATGAGCAGTTCTTC

V gene: TRBV4-1
clone size: NA
J gene: TRBJ2-2
D gene: NA
CDR3 protein: CASSQESETGELFF
CDR3 DNA: TGCGCCAGCAGCCAAGAGTCGGAGACCGGGGAGCTGTTTTTT

V gene: TRBV6-5
clone size: NA
J gene: TRBJ2-1
D gene: TRBD1
CDR3 protein: CASSLQGVAYNEQFF
CDR3 DNA: TGTGCCAGCAGTTTACAGGGGGTCGCCTACAATGAGCAGTTCTTC

V gene: TRBV28
clone size: NA
J gene: TRBJ2-1
D gene: TRBD1
CDR3 protein: CASSLMGQGVLREQFF
CDR3 DNA: TGTGCCAGCAGTTTAATGGGACAGGGGGTCTTACGAGAGCAGTTCTTC

V gene: TRBV10-2
clone size: NA
J gene: TRBJ2-5
D gene: TRBD1
CDR3 protein: CASMDRAGETQYF
CDR3 DNA: TGCGCCAGCATGGACAGGGCTGGGGAGACCCAGTACTTC

V gene: TRBV27
clone size: NA
J gene: TRBJ2-1
D gene: NA
CDR3 protein: CASSLAGFWNEQFF
CDR3 DNA: TGTGCCAGCAGTTTAGCAGGTTTTTGGAATGAGCAGTTCTTC

V gene: TRBV19
clone size: NA
J gene: TRBJ2-7
D gene: NA
CDR3 protein: CASSTGQPLWTTPPREQYF
CDR3 DNA: TGTGCCAGTAGTACGGGACAGCCACTCTGGACTACCCCGCCCCGCGAGCAGTACTTC

V gene: TRBV4-1
clone size: NA
J gene: TRBJ1-1
D gene: NA
CDR3 protein: CASSHGDFGTEAFF
CDR3 DNA: TGCGCCAGCAGCCATGGGGATTTTGGGACTGAAGCTTTCTTT

V gene: TRBV29-1
clone size: NA
J gene: TRBJ2-1
D gene: TRBD2
CDR3 protein: CSVDPQLAGGDYEQFF
CDR3 DNA: TGCAGCGTTGATCCCCAACTAGCGGGAGGCGACTATGAGCAGTTCTTC

V gene: TRBV5-4
clone size: NA
J gene: TRBJ2-5
D gene: TRBD2
CDR3 protein: CASSLGLAGADETQYF
CDR3 DNA: TGTGCCAGCAGCTTAGGACTAGCGGGGGCGGATGAGACCCAGTACTTC

V gene: TRBV15
clone size: NA
J gene: TRBJ1-2
D gene: TRBD1
CDR3 protein: CATSSDRGPVYGYTF
CDR3 DNA: TGTGCCACCAGCAGTGACAGGGGGCCGGTCTATGGCTACACCTTC

V gene: TRBV5-1
clone size: NA
J gene: TRBJ2-1
D gene: NA
CDR3 protein: CASSFTPADEQFF
CDR3 DNA: TGCGCCAGCAGCTTTACCCCGGCAGACGAGCAGTTCTTC

V gene: TRBV27
clone size: NA
J gene: TRBJ1-5
D gene: NA
CDR3 protein: CASSQSRESQPQHF
CDR3 DNA: TGTGCCAGCAGCCAGTCCCGGGAAAGCCAGCCCCAGCATTTT

V gene: TRBV11-2
clone size: NA
J gene: TRBJ1-5
D gene: NA
CDR3 protein: CASSPHRRAGVDQPQHF
CDR3 DNA: TGTGCCAGCAGCCCCCATCGGAGGGCGGGAGTTGATCAGCCCCAGCATTTT

V gene: TRBV23-1
clone size: NA
J gene: TRBJ2-7
D gene: TRBD1
CDR3 protein: CASKIRDRAYEQYF
CDR3 DNA: TGCGCCAGCAAAATCCGGGACAGGGCCTACGAGCAGTACTTC

V gene: TRBV15
clone size: once
J gene: TRBJ1-1
D gene: TRBD1
CDR3 protein: CATSRVGTGENTEAFF
CDR3 DNA: TGTGCCACCAGCAGAGTCGGGACAGGAGAGAACACTGAAGCTTTCTTT

V gene: TRBV27
clone size: NA
J gene: TRBJ2-7
D gene: NA
CDR3 protein: CASSFVGVYYEQYF
CDR3 DNA: TGTGCCAGCAGTTTCGTGGGTGTCTACTACGAGCAGTACTTC

V gene: TRBV29-1
clone size: NA
J gene: TRBJ2-1
D gene: TRBD2
CDR3 protein: CSGEGLANEQFF
CDR3 DNA: TGCAGCGGGGAGGGCCTGGCCAATGAGCAGTTCTTC

V gene: TRBV9
clone size: NA
J gene: TRBJ2-3
D gene: NA
CDR3 protein: CASSGRESGTDTQYF
CDR3 DNA: TGTGCCAGCAGCGGTCGGGAGTCCGGAACAGATACGCAGTATTTT

V gene: TRBV5-5
clone size: NA
J gene: TRBJ2-7
D gene: TRBD1
CDR3 protein: CASSLGQGVDEQYF
CDR3 DNA: TGTGCCAGCAGCTTAGGACAGGGAGTGGACGAGCAGTACTTC

V gene: TRBV28
clone size: NA
J gene: TRBJ2-7
D gene: TRBD2
CDR3 protein: CASSEGLAGGSYEQYF
CDR3 DNA: TGTGCCAGCAGTGAAGGACTAGCGGGAGGGTCCTACGAGCAGTACTTC

V gene: TRBV7-9
clone size: NA
J gene: TRBJ2-2
D gene: TRBD1
CDR3 protein: CASSPPGQGAIPSTGELFF
CDR3 DNA: TGTGCCAGCAGCCCACCGGGACAGGGTGCGATACCGAGCACCGGGGAGCTGTTTTTT

V gene: TRBV11-2
clone size: NA
J gene: TRBJ2-3
D gene: NA
CDR3 protein: CASSLTRLSRTDTQYF
CDR3 DNA: TGTGCCAGCAGCTTAACCCGTTTGAGCCGCACAGATACGCAGTATTTT

V gene: TRBV29-1
clone size: NA
J gene: TRBJ2-1
D gene: NA
CDR3 protein: CSVDLNNRFQEQFF
CDR3 DNA: TGCAGCGTTGACCTCAATAACAGGTTCCAGGAGCAGTTCTTC

V gene: TRBV9
clone size: NA
J gene: TRBJ2-1
D gene: TRBD2
CDR3 protein: CASGAPWREAPNHYNEQFF
CDR3 DNA: TGTGCCAGCGGCGCCCCTTGGCGGGAGGCCCCAAACCATTACAATGAGCAGTTCTTC

V gene: TRBV7-6
clone size: NA
J gene: TRBJ1-1
D gene: NA
CDR3 protein: CASSLGLVGNTEAFF
CDR3 DNA: TGTGCCAGCAGCTTAGGTCTGGTGGGGAACACTGAAGCTTTCTTT

V gene: TRBV4-1
clone size: NA
J gene: TRBJ2-2
D gene: NA
CDR3 protein: CASSQTEYTGELFF
CDR3 DNA: TGCGCCAGCAGCCAGACAGAGTACACCGGGGAGCTGTTTTTT

V gene: TRBV7-2
clone size: NA
J gene: TRBJ2-7
D gene: TRBD1
CDR3 protein: CASSPGTGSYEQYF
CDR3 DNA: TGTGCCAGCAGCCCCGGGACAGGGTCCTACGAGCAGTACTTC

V gene: TRBV14
clone size: NA
J gene: TRBJ2-7
D gene: NA
CDR3 protein: CASSQALGIFEQYF
CDR3 DNA: TGTGCCAGCAGCCAAGCCCTAGGGATTTTCGAGCAGTACTTC

V gene: TRBV11-2
clone size: NA
J gene: TRBJ2-1
D gene: TRBD2
CDR3 protein: CASSLAGGSSYNEQFF
CDR3 DNA: TGTGCCAGCAGCTTAGCTGGCGGGAGCTCCTACAATGAGCAGTTCTTC

V gene: TRBV7-9
clone size: NA
J gene: TRBJ2-7
D gene: NA
CDR3 protein: CASSVTYEQYF
CDR3 DNA: TGTGCCAGCAGCGTAACCTACGAGCAGTACTTC

V gene: TRBV7-3
clone size: NA
J gene: TRBJ2-2
D gene: NA
CDR3 protein: CASSSVGSGELFF
CDR3 DNA: TGTGCCAGCAGCTCAGTGGGTTCCGGGGAGCTGTTTTTT

V gene: TRBV6-1
clone size: NA
J gene: TRBJ2-2
D gene: TRBD1
CDR3 protein: CASTDRGPAGELFF
CDR3 DNA: TGTGCCAGCACGGACAGGGGGCCGGCCGGGGAGCTGTTTTTT

V gene: TRBV7-2
clone size: NA
J gene: TRBJ2-7
D gene: NA
CDR3 protein: CASSLSQTGTDAYEQYF
CDR3 DNA: TGTGCCAGCAGCTTAAGTCAAACAGGGACGGATGCCTACGAGCAGTACTTC

V gene: TRBV2
clone size: NA
J gene: TRBJ2-7
D gene: NA
CDR3 protein: CASSIGLGMGTYEQYF
CDR3 DNA: TGTGCCAGCAGTATCGGGCTCGGGATGGGGACTTACGAGCAGTACTTC

V gene: TRBV7-2
clone size: NA
J gene: TRBJ2-7
D gene: NA
CDR3 protein: CASSDWGGHYEQYF
CDR3 DNA: TGTGCCAGCAGCGATTGGGGGGGACACTACGAGCAGTACTTC